The 15 T cell receptor beta chains below all came from one sample that was sequenced in a study of shared clonotypes between healthy human individuals (dated by TCRdb to the early 2020s). CD8 naive samples consisted of CD45RO-negative cells that were positively selected for CCR7, yielding a CD45RA+CCR7+ population without TemRA cells. Library preparation was by the immunoSEQ multiplex PCR assay. TCRdb's version of the immuneACCESS table is confined to in-frame rearrangements and falls short of the full clone set. An unresolved V gene accounts for under half of the shortfall where checked; the remainder is of unknown origin. The sample table shows about 650,000 clones, and roughly 96% are seen once. 0.095% to 0.12% of the sample comes from the top ten. Material for sequencing was naive CD8+ T cells sorted from blood. According to the study, the label for this sample's cell subset or site signals: CD45RA+CCR7+. These receptors came from a woman under 40 in good health.

The chain joins TRBV19 to TRBJ2-7, with TRBD1 identical over 7 bases. Germline V lookup: CDR1 LNHDA, CDR2 SQIVND (reference sequence). This CDR3 spans 12 amino acids. The V and J ends lost 4 bases and 6 bases, in that order; junction bases with no gene match: 3. Here the CDR3 DNA reads TGTGCCAGTAGTAATACAGGGGTCGAGCAGTACTTC. Translating it yields CASSNTGVEQYF.

This chain links TRBV10-1 with TRBJ2-1, with D perhaps matching TRBD2 (5 bases). Germline V gives CDR1 WNHNN, CDR2 SYGVQD (reference sequence). The CDR3 consists of 14 residues. Between the trimmed V and J ends, which lost 7 bases and 12 bases, there was a span of 22 bases. DNA for the CDR3: TGCGCCAGCAACGAGCGGCACCCCGATATTTGGCAGTTCTTC. Translating it yields CASNERHPDIWQFF.

The chain links TRBV13 to TRBJ2-7, with TRBD2 identical over 11 bases. Germline V gene data show CDR1 as PRHDT and CDR2 as FYEKMQ (reference sequence). The ends lost 4 bases at V and 5 bases at J; junction bases unmatched: 7. The CDR3 totals 15 residues. The CDR3 bases are TGTGCCAGCAGCTCGCCACTAGCGGGAGTGAACGAGCAGTACTTC. This sequence encodes CASSSPLAGVNEQYF.

The V gene is TRBV2, the J gene TRBJ2-3; D is possibly TRBD2 (5 bases). Germline loops: CDR1 SNHLY, CDR2 FYNNEI. CDR3 length equals 15 residues. Trimming pared 7 bases from V and 0 bases from J, leaving 14 bases between. CDR3 sequence (DNA): TGTGCCAGCATTAGCGAGGCGACGAGCACAGATACGCAGTATTTT. Its protein product is CASISEATSTDTQYF. The variable domain in full, with the rest retrieved from reference TRBV2 and TRBJ2-3, is EPEVTQTPSHQVTQMGQEVILRCVPISNHLYFYWYRQILGQKVEFLVSFYNNEISEKSEIFDDQFSVERPDGSNFTLKIRSTKLEDSAMYFCASISEATSTDTQYFGPGTRLTVL.

This chain uses TRBV6-1 with TRBJ1-5; 8 nucleotides line up with TRBD1. CDR1 is MNHNS, CDR2 SASEGT, per germline. The ends lost 8 bases at V and 2 bases at J; junction bases unmatched: 5. The CDR3 extends over 14 amino acids. The DNA of the CDR3 is TGTGCCAGCGGTACGGGACAGGGCAATCAGCCCCAGCATTTT. It yields the protein CASGTGQGNQPQHF.

This clone showed up just once. V usage is TRBV11-2 and J usage is TRBJ2-1; 11 positions agree with TRBD2. The V segment lost 5 bases and the J segment 2 bases; nucleotides outside the gene matches: 2. This CDR3 has 15 residues. Germline values: CDR1 SGHAT, CDR2 FQNNGV. CDR3 amino acids: CASSNSGRAYNEQFF. The CDR3 DNA reads as TGTGCCAGCAGCAATAGCGGGAGGGCCTACAATGAGCAGTTCTTC.

The chain links TRBV19 to TRBJ2-5; no firm D call. V was clipped by 5 bases and J by 2 bases, with 12 bases between them. The CDR3 extends over 14 amino acids. Germline values: CDR1 LNHDA, CDR2 SQIVND (reference sequence). The CDR3 coding sequence is TGTGCCAGTAGTCCCCCCGGAGCACAAGAGACCCAGTACTTC. Translated, it gives CASSPPGAQETQYF.

The gene calls are TRBV6-5 and TRBJ2-6; no definite D call. From germline, CDR1 is MNHEY and CDR2 SVGAGI. V was pared by 4 bases and J by 0 bases, with 10 bases between. The CDR3 consists of 16 residues. CDR3 in DNA: TGTGCCAGCAGTTGGGGATCTACCTCTGGGGCCAACGTCCTGACTTTC. Its protein product is CASSWGSTSGANVLTF.

The chain has TRBV28 and TRBJ1-1; a possible D gene is TRBD1 (5 bases). The CDR3 covers 16 residues. Germline loops: CDR1 MDHEN, CDR2 SYDVKM. Trimming pared 10 bases from V and 5 bases from J, leaving 26 bases between. The CDR3 DNA is TGTGCCACCCTGGAAACAGATGGGGGGGAGAGGACTGAAGCTTTCTTT. Amino acid sequence: CATLETDGGERTEAFF.

Concerning this clone itself: Other DNA sequences in this specimen translate into the identical CDR3. The chain carries TRBV5-1 and TRBJ2-7; 11 nucleotides line up with TRBD2. V trimming: 4 bases; J trimming: 2 bases; junction bases outside the gene matches: 2. Germline CDR1 reads SGHRS; CDR2 reads YFSETQ. The CDR3 spans 14 residues. The CDR3 sequence: CASSPLAGAYEQYF. The CDR3 coding sequence is TGCGCCAGCAGCCCACTAGCGGGGGCCTACGAGCAGTACTTC.

V and J are TRBV21-1 and TRBJ2-3. TRBV21-1 has pseudogene status. CDR3 length: 14 residues. The CDR3 bases are TGTGCCAGCAGGCCGGGACCCCCGACGGATACGCAGTATTTT. Encoded protein: CASRPGPPTDTQYF.

This sequence joins TRBV7-9 and TRBJ2-1, with 8 bases that match TRBD2. The germline V gene encodes CDR1 SEHNR and CDR2 FQNEAQ (reference sequence). V trimming: 6 bases; J trimming: 4 bases; junction bases outside the gene matches: 11. CDR3 length: 16 residues. CDR3: CASRSSGSSSYNEQFF. The CDR3 nucleotides read TGTGCCAGCAGATCCAGCGGGAGTAGTTCTTACAATGAGCAGTTCTTC.

In DNA, the CDR3 is TGTGCCAGCAGCAGGGGAGGACTAGCCAAAAACATTCAGTACTTC. Protein product: CASSRGGLAKNIQYF. This chain uses TRBV7-9 with TRBJ2-4, with TRBD2 as a possible D gene (6 bases). This CDR3 comprises 15 residues. CDR1 and CDR2 from the germline V gene are SEHNR and FQNEAQ (reference sequence). Trimming left V 5 bases short and J 0 bases short, with 11 bases between. The whole variable domain, filled in from reference TRBV7-9 and TRBJ2-4, reads DTGVSQNPRHKITKRGQNVTFRCDPISEHNRLYWYRQTLGQGPEFLTYFQNEAQLEKSRLLSDRFSAERPKGSFSTLEIQRTEQGDSAMYLCASSRGGLAKNIQYFGAGTRLSVL.

The table lists this clone with a count of one. Distinct nucleotide sequences in the sample also encode this CDR3. V is TRBV7-9 and J is TRBJ1-2; D not certain. Per the germline V gene, CDR1 is SEHNR and CDR2 is FQNEAQ (reference sequence). CDR3 length: 11 amino acids. The V and J ends lost 5 bases and 6 bases respectively, with 7 bases between them. The DNA for the CDR3 is TGTGCCAGCAGCACCCTTCATGGCTACACCTTC. Its protein is CASSTLHGYTF.

The chain links TRBV7-8 to TRBJ1-5, with D possibly matching TRBD1 (6 bases). Germline CDR1 is SGHVS and CDR2 is FQNEAQ. Between the trimmed V and J ends, which lost 5 bases and 3 bases, there was a span of 11 bases. The CDR3 is made up of 14 amino acids. In DNA, the CDR3 is TGTGCCAGCAGCCCCACAGGGACCAATCAGCCCCAGCATTTT. Residues: CASSPTGTNQPQHF.